These T cell receptor beta chains were read from a single sample in a study of immune evolution from preneoplasia to lung adenocarcinoma. Sequencing used immunoSEQ multiplex PCR; TCRdb keeps in-frame clones, though not all of them. This sample has 6,500 to 8,500 clones; more than 75% occur once, and the top ten carry approximately 8%. Sequencing used FFPE adjacent normal lung tissue. These receptors came from a person between 60 and 80 years old with lung adenocarcinoma. Each CDR3 is given with its conserved first and last residue. The order of the fields is D gene, V gene, J gene, clone size, CDR3 DNA, CDR3 protein. D genes are given only for firm matches. Size is stated for part of the rows, as once, few or many counts, or as a class when the clone is expanded.

.	TRBV18	TRBJ1-2	.	TGTGCCAGCTCACCTGGGGGGGCGCAGATTGGCTATGGCTACACCTTC	CASSPGGAQIGYGYTF
.	TRBV30	TRBJ1-2	once	TGTGCCTGTCCCCCCACGGCGGGTAAAGCAAACTATGGCTACACCTTC	CACPPTAGKANYGYTF
TRBD2	TRBV6-5	TRBJ2-1	few	TGTGCCAGCAGTCGGAGCGGGGGGGCCGCCAATGAGCAGTTCTTC	CASSRSGGAANEQFF
TRBD1	TRBV6-6	TRBJ1-2	.	TGTGCCAGCAGCGAGGGGGACAGGCGGGATCGGTATGGCTACACCTTC	CASSEGDRRDRYGYTF
TRBD2	TRBV4-1	TRBJ2-1	.	TGCGCCAGCAGCCAAGATAGGGCTAGCGGGGGGGCCATCGATGAGCAGTTCTTC	CASSQDRASGGAIDEQFF
.	TRBV7-9	TRBJ2-7	.	TGTGCCAGCAGCTTAGGGGGCGGGGACCAACGTGGGGAGCAGTACTTC	CASSLGGGDQRGEQYF
TRBD1	TRBV5-6	TRBJ1-2	.	TGTGCCAGCAGAGACAGGGGCTACTATGGCTACACCTTC	CASRDRGYYGYTF
.	TRBV28	TRBJ1-2	medium-sized	TGTGCCAGCAGTAGGACGGATGGCTACACCTTC	CASSRTDGYTF
.	TRBV6-5	TRBJ1-1	.	TGTGCCAGCTCGCGGGGGGGAACTAACACTGAAGCTTTCTTT	CASSRGGTNTEAFF
TRBD2	TRBV6-5	TRBJ2-2	.	TGTGCCAGCAGTTACTCCTATGGGACTAGCGGGGAGCTGTTTTTT	CASSYSYGTSGELFF
TRBD2	TRBV4-2	TRBJ2-3	.	TGTGCCAGCAGCCTCCAACCGAGCGGGGCTAGCACAGATACGCAGTATTTT	CASSLQPSGASTDTQYF
.	TRBV2	TRBJ1-3	.	TGTGCCAGCAGCCGGGACCAGGGGGGAAACACCATATATTTT	CASSRDQGGNTIYF
.	TRBV5-1	TRBJ1-2	large	TGCGCCAGCAGCTTGGGGGAGTCTAACTATGGCTACACCTTC	CASSLGESNYGYTF
.	TRBV2	TRBJ2-7	.	TGTGCCAGCAAAGGAGGACCCGACTACTCCTACGAGCAGTACTTC	CASKGGPDYSYEQYF
.	TRBV5-6	TRBJ2-5	few	TGTGCCAGCAGCTACGGACCACCAGAGACCCAGTACTTC	CASSYGPPETQYF
TRBD1	TRBV29-1	TRBJ2-7	.	TGCAGCGTTATTACAGGGGGCGCTAAATACGAGCAGTACTTC	CSVITGGAKYEQYF
.	TRBV7-8	TRBJ1-5	.	TGTGCCAGCAGCCCCCGGACCCTTGATCAGCCCCAGCATTTT	CASSPRTLDQPQHF
TRBD1	TRBV7-9	TRBJ1-5	.	TGTGCCAGCAGCCACCCGACAGGGTCTGGCGGCAATCAGCCCCAGCATTTT	CASSHPTGSGGNQPQHF
.	TRBV6-1	TRBJ2-1	.	TGTGCCAGCATCCCCGGGTCCGAAGTTGTAGGGGAGCAGTTCTTC	CASIPGSEVVGEQFF
.	TRBV5-1	TRBJ2-3	.	TGCGCCAGCAGGGAACTAGCAGCCAGCACAGATACGCAGTATTTT	CASRELAASTDTQYF
TRBD1	TRBV18	TRBJ1-2	.	TGTGCCAGCTCACCCCGGGACAGGTTTGGCTATGGCTACACCTTC	CASSPRDRFGYGYTF
TRBD2	TRBV5-4	TRBJ2-7	.	TGTGCCAGCAGCTTAGCGGGGGGGCCGGTCGAGCAGTACTTC	CASSLAGGPVEQYF
.	TRBV21-1	TRBJ1-1	few	TGTGCCAGCAGTCGCTACACAATTCGCACTGAAGCTTTCTTT	CASSRYTIRTEAFF
.	TRBV6-5	TRBJ1-2	.	TGTGCCAGCAGTTACTCGAGGCTAGGGGCCTATGGCTACACCTTC	CASSYSRLGAYGYTF
.	TRBV7-9	TRBJ1-1	.	TGTGCCAGCAGCTTAATGGTTCTGAACACTGAAGCTTTCTTT	CASSLMVLNTEAFF
.	TRBV4-2	TRBJ2-5	.	TGTGCCAGCAGCCAAGACGGTCCAGGGGGGTCGACCCAGTACTTC	CASSQDGPGGSTQYF
.	TRBV4-1	TRBJ2-7	.	TGCGCCAGCAGCCAGGGGCGGGGACCTACCTACGAGCAGTACTTC	CASSQGRGPTYEQYF
TRBD1	TRBV7-9	TRBJ1-4	.	TGTGCCAGCAGCGCCCAGGGGGCTAATGAAAAACTGTTTTTT	CASSAQGANEKLFF
TRBD2	TRBV4-2	TRBJ2-3	.	TGTGCCAGCAGCCAAGATACGGTAGCGGGAGTTGGCACAGATACGCAGTATTTT	CASSQDTVAGVGTDTQYF
TRBD2	TRBV7-2	TRBJ2-7	.	TGTGCCAGCAGCTCGACCTCGGGACTAGCGGGCGAGCAGTACTTC	CASSSTSGLAGEQYF
TRBD1	TRBV5-4	TRBJ2-5	.	TGTGCCAGCAGTCCGATCGGGACAGAAGAGACCCAGTACTTC	CASSPIGTEETQYF
TRBD1	TRBV30	TRBJ1-2	.	TGTGCCTGGAGTTGGGGTGGCGGACAGGACCGTAGGGGCTACACCTTC	CAWSWGGGQDRRGYTF
TRBD2	TRBV2	TRBJ2-7	.	TGTGCCAGCGAGGGGCTAGCGGGATTCTCGGGCGACGAGCAGTACTTC	CASEGLAGFSGDEQYF
.	TRBV7-9	TRBJ1-3	few	TGTGCCAGCAGCAAAGGAAACACCATATATTTT	CASSKGNTIYF
TRBD1	TRBV5-4	TRBJ1-2	.	TGTGCCAGCAGCCAATGGGACAGCCGTAACTATGGCTACACCTTC	CASSQWDSRNYGYTF
.	TRBV18	TRBJ1-1	.	TGTGCCAGCTCACTGGGGGAGAACACTGAAGCTTTCTTT	CASSLGENTEAFF
.	TRBV14	TRBJ2-5	.	TGTGCCAGCAGCCAAACTGGGGTAGAGACCCAGTACTTC	CASSQTGVETQYF
.	TRBV7-2	TRBJ1-5	.	TGTGCCAGCAGCCCGGACGGGTATAGCAATCAGCCCCAGCATTTT	CASSPDGYSNQPQHF
TRBD1	TRBV28	TRBJ1-2	few	TGTGCCAGCAGTGAGGGGGCTCGGGACTATGGCTACACCTTC	CASSEGARDYGYTF
.	TRBV7-6	TRBJ1-1	.	TGTGCCAGCAGTCGCGGTCCAAACACTGAAGCTTTCTTT	CASSRGPNTEAFF
.	TRBV7-8	TRBJ1-5	few	TGTGCCAGCAGCTTAGGGGCCGGGCCCCAGCATTTT	CASSLGAGPQHF
TRBD1	TRBV6-5	TRBJ2-1	.	TGTGCCAGCAGAACCGGACAGGGGCTTGAGCAGTTCTTC	CASRTGQGLEQFF
.	TRBV11-2	TRBJ2-7	few	TGTGCCAGCAGCTTAACGGACGAGCAGTACTTC	CASSLTDEQYF
.	TRBV5-1	TRBJ2-2	.	TGCGCCAGCACCTTTCCCGGGACTTCGACCGGGGAGCTGTTTTTT	CASTFPGTSTGELFF
.	TRBV15	TRBJ1-6	once	TGTGCCACCAGCAGAGTACTGAATAATTCACCCCTCCACTTT	CATSRVLNNSPLHF
.	TRBV27	TRBJ1-2	.	TGTGCCAGCAGTTTATTTTACAGCTCCTATGGCTACACCTTC	CASSLFYSSYGYTF
TRBD1	TRBV6-1	TRBJ1-4	.	TGTGCCAGCAGTTCAGGACAGGGGTACGAAAAACTGTTTTTT	CASSSGQGYEKLFF
.	TRBV6-5	TRBJ2-3	.	TGTGCCAGCAGCGCCAGCAGGGGGGGAGATACGCAGTATTTT	CASSASRGGDTQYF
.	TRBV7-9	TRBJ1-2	.	TGTGCCAGCAGCGATTATCTAGGGTACTATGGCTACACCTTC	CASSDYLGYYGYTF
.	TRBV7-3	TRBJ2-3	.	TGTGCCAGCAGCTTTCAGTTCACAGATACGCAGTATTTT	CASSFQFTDTQYF
TRBD2	TRBV30	TRBJ2-3	few	TGTGCCTGGCAGCGGGGGGCCATGGGTGATACGCAGTATTTT	CAWQRGAMGDTQYF
TRBD1	TRBV30	TRBJ1-1	.	TGTGCCTGGAGTACAGGGGGCAAAGCTTTCTTT	CAWSTGGKAFF
.	TRBV30	TRBJ1-4	once	TGTGCCTGGAGTGACCTGAATGAAAAACTGTTTTTT	CAWSDLNEKLFF
TRBD2	TRBV30	TRBJ2-3	few	TGTGCCTGGAGTGTAACGGGGGGGGCCGGAGATACGCAGTATTTT	CAWSVTGGAGDTQYF